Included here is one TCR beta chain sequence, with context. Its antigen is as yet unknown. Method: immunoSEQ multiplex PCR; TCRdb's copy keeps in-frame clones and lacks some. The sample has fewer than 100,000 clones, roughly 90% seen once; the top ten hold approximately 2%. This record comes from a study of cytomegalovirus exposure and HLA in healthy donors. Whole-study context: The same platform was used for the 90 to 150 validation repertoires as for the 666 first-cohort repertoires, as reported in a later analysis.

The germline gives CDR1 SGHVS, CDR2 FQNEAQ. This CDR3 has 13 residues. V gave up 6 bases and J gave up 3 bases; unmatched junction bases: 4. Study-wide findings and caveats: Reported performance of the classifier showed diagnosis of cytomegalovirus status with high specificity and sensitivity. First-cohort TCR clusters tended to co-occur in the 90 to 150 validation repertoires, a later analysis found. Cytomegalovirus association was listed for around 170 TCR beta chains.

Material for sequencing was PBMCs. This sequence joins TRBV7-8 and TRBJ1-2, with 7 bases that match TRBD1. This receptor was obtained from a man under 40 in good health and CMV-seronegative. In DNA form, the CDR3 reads TGTGCCAGCAGAACCACAGGGGACTATGGCTACACCTTC. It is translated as CASRTTGDYGYTF.